These 26 T cell receptor beta chains were sequenced from one sample in a study of memory CD4+ T cells and cytomegalovirus serostatus. Using immunoSEQ multiplex PCR, the repertoire was profiled, and TCRdb retains in-frame clones only, with some absent. The sample carries 84,000 or so clones, over 80% recorded once. The sort gate was single viable CD3+CD4+CD8-CD45RO+ cells for memory CD4+ T cells. The sequenced sample consisted of memory CD4+ T cells from blood. These receptors were taken from an adult in good health and CMV-seronegative.

This sequence joins TRBV30 and TRBJ2-5; 9 nucleotides line up with TRBD1. CDR1 and CDR2 from the germline V gene are GTSNPN and SVGIG (reference sequence). V lost 5 bases to trimming and J lost 5 bases; unmatched junction nucleotides: 6. This CDR3 spans 13 amino acids. This CDR3 reads CAWGGQGVETQYF. As DNA, the CDR3 is TGTGCCTGGGGGGGACAGGGCGTTGAGACCCAGTACTTC.

The rearrangement joins TRBV7-6 to TRBJ1-5, with TRBD1 matching over 7 bases. CDR1 is SGHVS, CDR2 FNYEAQ, per germline. The J segment lost 0 bases and the V segment lost 0 bases, leaving 2 bases of the junction unmatched. This CDR3 is built from 16 residues. CDR3 nucleotides: TGTGCCAGCAGCTTAGCGGGACAGCCTAGCAATCAGCCCCAGCATTTT. Translation: CASSLAGQPSNQPQHF. The variable domain in full, with the rest retrieved from reference TRBV7-6 and TRBJ1-5, is GAGVSQSPRYKVTKRGQDVALRCDPISGHVSLYWYRQALGQGPEFLTYFNYEAQQDKSGLPNDRFSAERPEGSISTLTIQRTEQRDSAMYRCASSLAGQPSNQPQHFGDGTRLSIL.

The chain recombines TRBV19 with TRBJ1-2; D call uncertain. This CDR3 has 13 residues. V gave up 3 bases and J gave up 6 bases, with 11 bases separating them. Germline-derived CDR1 and CDR2 are LNHDA and SQIVND (reference sequence). The CDR3 protein is CASSIGRTDGYTF. CDR3 sequence (DNA): TGTGCCAGTAGTATCGGCAGAACCGATGGCTACACCTTC.

The CDR3 spells CAWSVEEKGVEAFF. CDR3 in DNA: TGTGCCTGGAGTGTGGAAGAGAAGGGAGTCGAAGCTTTCTTT. V and J are TRBV30 and TRBJ1-1; D ambiguous. V was pared by 0 bases and J by 8 bases, with 16 bases between. This CDR3 region has 14 residues. Germline lookup yields CDR1 GTSNPN and CDR2 SVGIG (reference sequence).

The rearrangement links TRBV9 to TRBJ1-1; D perhaps matches TRBD1 (5 bases). CDR3 length: 15 amino acids. The germline CDR1 and CDR2 sequences are SGDLS and YYNGEE. Deletions cut 0 bases from V and 5 bases from J, with 14 bases between. In DNA form, the CDR3 reads TGTGCCAGCAGCGTAGGCGTAGGGGTTGCGACTGAAGCTTTCTTT. This encodes CASSVGVGVATEAFF.

The chain employs TRBV29-1 and TRBJ2-1; TRBD1 is a possible D gene (5 bases). This CDR3 spans 15 amino acids. Germline-derived CDR1 and CDR2 are SQVTM and ANQGSEA. The V end was cut by 3 bases, the J end by 4 bases, with 16 bases between. As DNA, the CDR3 is TGCAGCGTTGATCCAGGGCGTTATCAATACAATGAGCAGTTCTTC. Its protein product is CSVDPGRYQYNEQFF.

The count of this clone is one. This rearrangement joins TRBV5-6 to TRBJ2-1, with D perhaps assigned TRBD1 or TRBD2 (5 bases each). Germline CDR1 SGHDT, CDR2 YYEEEE. The V end lost 5 bases, the J end lost 0 bases, and 12 bases lay between the germline ends. CDR3 length: 15 amino acids. The DNA for the CDR3 is TGTGCCAGCAGTCGATACGGGACCTCCTACAATGAGCAGTTCTTC. It yields the protein CASSRYGTSYNEQFF.

The CDR3 DNA reads TGTGCCAGCAGCTTTCAGGGGGCCGGAGAGACCCAGTACTTC. Residues: CASSFQGAGETQYF. The chain is built from TRBV7-2 and TRBJ2-5, with 8 positions matching TRBD1. There are 14 residues in the CDR3. Germline CDR1 SGHTA, CDR2 FQGNSA. V dropped 3 bases and J dropped 4; count of bases not matched to a gene: 4.

The J gene is TRBJ1-1, the V gene TRBV18; TRBD1 is a possible D gene (5 bases). This CDR3 has 13 amino acids. Trimming removed 6 bases from V and 2 bases from J, with 10 bases in between. Germline V CDR1 and CDR2: KGHSH, LQKENI. For the CDR3, the DNA is TGTGCCAGCTCGGGGGACGCCAACACTGAAGCTTTCTTT. This sequence encodes CASSGDANTEAFF. The variable domain in full, with the rest retrieved from reference TRBV18 and TRBJ1-1, is NAGVMQNPRHLVRRRGQEARLRCSPMKGHSHVYWYRQLPEEGLKFMVYLQKENIIDESGMPKERFSAEFPKEGPSILRIQQVVRGDSAAYFCASSGDANTEAFFGQGTRLTVV.

This sequence joins TRBV14 and TRBJ1-2; 8 bases align to TRBD1. The length of the CDR3 is 14 residues. Trimming took 3 bases from V and 8 from J; bases not matched to a gene: 8. CDR1 and CDR2 from the germline V gene are SGHDN and FVKESK. The CDR3 spells CASSHLQGVGGYTF. The DNA for the CDR3 is TGTGCCAGCAGCCACTTACAGGGGGTTGGCGGCTACACCTTC.

This chain joins TRBV19 and TRBJ2-3; TRBD1 matches 10 bases. Losses at the gene ends were 6 bases for V and 4 bases for J; bases not matched to a gene: 13. The germline V gene has CDR1 LNHDA and CDR2 SQIVND (reference sequence). The CDR3 is 17 residues long. The CDR3 DNA sequence: TGTGCCAGTAGCAGAACCCTGGGAGGGACAGGGGCAGATACGCAGTATTTT. Protein: CASSRTLGGTGADTQYF.

The V and J genes are TRBV25-1 and TRBJ2-7; D is perhaps TRBD2 (7 bases). CDR3 length equals 14 residues. The germline gives CDR1 MGHDK, CDR2 SYGVNS. Trimming cost V 8 bases and J 7 bases, with 21 bases left between them. CDR3 DNA sequence: TGTGCCAGCGATGGGGTGGGGGGGGCCTCTGAGCAGTACTTC. Its translation is CASDGVGGASEQYF.

The rearrangement links TRBV30 to TRBJ1-2; D is unclear. Trimming removed 0 bases from V and 4 bases from J, with 9 bases in between. CDR3 length: 13 amino acids. Germline V gene sequence: CDR1 GTSNPN, CDR2 SVGIG (reference sequence). Here the CDR3 reads CAWSVTELYGYTF. CDR3 nucleotides: TGTGCCTGGAGTGTAACAGAACTCTATGGCTACACCTTC.

The chain recombines TRBV7-2 with TRBJ2-5; TRBD2 matches at 10 bases. Losses at the gene ends were 1 base for V and 11 bases for J; bases not matched to a gene: 7. CDR1 and CDR2 from the germline V gene are SGHTA and FQGNSA. This CDR3 is built from 14 residues. CDR3 amino acids: CASSLGLAGAGQYF. In DNA form, the CDR3 reads TGTGCCAGCAGCTTAGGTCTAGCGGGGGCCGGACAGTACTTC.

The genes are TRBV11-2 and TRBJ1-2; TRBD1 is a possible D gene (6 bases). CDR1 and CDR2 from the germline V gene are SGHAT and FQNNGV. V dropped 1 base and J dropped 10 bases, with 19 bases sitting between them. This CDR3 has 15 amino acids. CDR3 sequence (DNA): TGTGCCAGCAGCTTAGGCGGATCCTCCGGGGGCGCCTACACCTTC. Its protein product is CASSLGGSSGGAYTF.

V usage is TRBV15 and J usage is TRBJ1-1; D unresolved. Germline V gives CDR1 LNHNV, CDR2 YYDKDF (reference sequence). This CDR3 comprises 11 residues. The V and J ends lost 8 bases and 0 bases respectively, with 4 bases between them. CDR3 amino acids: CATLMNTEAFF. In DNA, the CDR3 is TGTGCCACCTTAATGAACACTGAAGCTTTCTTT.

The V and J genes are TRBV7-2 and TRBJ1-5; D may be TRBD1 (6 bases). CDR1 is SGHTA, CDR2 FQGNSA, per germline. The CDR3 covers 18 residues. V lost 1 base, J lost 1 base, and 17 bases lay in between. CDR3 DNA sequence: TGTGCCAGCAGCTTAGAATGGGGGCAGACTCTGAGCAATCAGCCCCAGCATTTT. Protein: CASSLEWGQTLSNQPQHF.

The chain has TRBV7-3 and TRBJ1-1, with D possibly being TRBD1 (5 bases). The germline CDR1 and CDR2 sequences are SGHTA and FQGTGA. Trimming left V 3 bases short and J 4 bases short, with 12 bases between. The CDR3 has 14 amino acids. The CDR3 loop is CASSFEGTGTEAFF. The CDR3, as DNA: TGTGCCAGCAGCTTTGAGGGGACCGGCACTGAAGCTTTCTTT.

The chain uses TRBV15 and TRBJ2-3, with 16 nucleotides matching TRBD2. This CDR3 has 20 residues. With 0 bases clipped from V and 3 bases from J, the junction kept 9 bases outside the gene matches. Germline CDR1 and CDR2: LNHNV and YYDKDF (reference sequence). The CDR3 sequence is CATSRDLGTSGGASTDTQYF. CDR3 sequence (DNA): TGTGCCACCAGCAGAGATCTTGGGACTAGCGGGGGGGCGAGTACAGATACGCAGTATTTT.

The V gene is TRBV12-5, the J gene TRBJ1-4, with D maybe TRBD1 (5 bases). Germline CDR1 reads LGHNT; CDR2 reads FRNRAP. V was cut by 2 bases and J by 5 bases, with 9 bases left in between. This CDR3 is built from 14 residues. The CDR3 DNA is TGTGCTAGTGGTTTGTTCGGGGGGAATGAAAAACTGTTTTTT. Translated, it gives CASGLFGGNEKLFF.

CDR3 protein: CASSLVIGLGGVNEQFF. In DNA form, the CDR3 reads TGTGCCAGCAGCTTAGTGATAGGTCTAGGGGGTGTAAATGAGCAGTTCTTC. The chain links TRBV11-2 to TRBJ2-1, with TRBD1 as a possible D gene (6 bases). The CDR3 loop spans 17 amino acids. Germline V gene data show CDR1 as SGHAT and CDR2 as FQNNGV. The ends were cut back, 1 base at V and 7 bases at J, with 20 bases in the middle.

This chain links TRBV5-1 with TRBJ2-3; D is ambiguous. V was cut by 2 bases and J by 4 bases, with 5 bases left in between. Per germline, CDR1 SGHRS and CDR2 YFSETQ. CDR3 length: 12 residues. The CDR3 bases are TGCGCCAGCAGCTTAGAGGCAGATACGCAGTATTTT. Protein product: CASSLEADTQYF.

The CDR3 here is CAWIRTGNNSPLHF. CDR3 DNA: TGTGCCTGGATCCGGACAGGGAATAATTCACCCCTCCACTTT. The rearrangement links TRBV30 to TRBJ1-6, with 8 nucleotides matching TRBD1. Trimming removed 4 bases from V and 5 bases from J; junction bases left unmatched: 4. In germline, CDR1 is GTSNPN, CDR2 SVGIG (reference sequence). The CDR3 is 14 residues long.

A single count supports this clone. The rearrangement joins TRBV19 to TRBJ2-7; TRBD2 matches 7 bases. After removal of 6 bases from V and 1 base from J, the junction contained 15 bases not matched to a gene. Looked up from germline, CDR1 is LNHDA and CDR2 is SQIVND (reference sequence). The CDR3 has 17 residues. The CDR3 region has the DNA TGTGCCAGTAGACCCGTTTTCGCTAGCGGCGCTTCCTACGAGCAGTACTTC. This gives the protein CASRPVFASGASYEQYF.

In this sample, this clone turned up a few times. The CDR3 nucleotides are TGTGCCAGCAGCCAGGGGGGGGCGCGACAGCCCCAGCATTTT. This encodes CASSQGGARQPQHF. This rearrangement joins TRBV7-2 to TRBJ1-5; TRBD1 aligns across 7 bases. Germline CDR1 is SGHTA and CDR2 is FQGNSA. V dropped 5 bases and J dropped 7; count of bases not matched to a gene: 8. This CDR3 has 14 amino acids.

The chain joins TRBV7-9 to TRBJ1-1, with 8 bases fitting TRBD1. V gave up 3 bases and J gave up 2 bases; unmatched junction bases: 2. Germline assignment: CDR1 SEHNR and CDR2 FQNEAQ (reference sequence). CDR3 size: 14 residues. The CDR3 reads CASSFGQGNTEAFF. The CDR3 DNA sequence: TGTGCCAGCAGCTTCGGACAGGGTAACACTGAAGCTTTCTTT.